These T cell receptor beta chains were read from a single sample in a study of PD-1 blockade in classical Hodgkin lymphoma. Assay used: immunoSEQ multiplex PCR; TCRdb lists only in-frame clones, some missing. This sample carries 55,000 to 75,000 clones, about 92% of them seen once, and the ten largest clones take about 8%. The specimen comprised peripheral blood mononuclear cells (PBMCs), sampled at baseline. The receptor source for this set is a human donor with classical Hodgkin lymphoma. The CDR3 runs from the conserved cysteine through the conserved F or W. A D gene is named only where the DNA matches it firmly. The size entry is marked missing in some rows and otherwise reads once, few, many or a size class.

CASGVSNQPQHF	TGTGCCAGCGGGGTGAGCAATCAGCCCCAGCATTTT	-	12	TRBV27	TRBJ1-5	-
CASSVAAGGIDTQYF	TGTGCCAGCAGCGTAGCAGCGGGAGGGATTGATACGCAGTATTTT	once	15	TRBV9	TRBJ2-3	TRBD2
CASSLAGQGQETQYF	TGTGCCAGCAGCTTGGCGGGACAGGGACAAGAGACCCAGTACTTC	-	15	TRBV5-6	TRBJ2-5	TRBD1
CASSYQRKNTEAFF	TGTGCCAGCAGTTACCAACGAAAGAACACTGAAGCTTTCTTT	few	14	TRBV6-8	TRBJ1-1	-
CASSLGLAGNSGNTIYF	TGCGCCAGCAGCTTGGGACTGGCGGGGAACTCTGGAAACACCATATATTTT	-	17	TRBV5-1	TRBJ1-3	-
CASSVLSVEQYF	TGTGCCAGCAGTGTACTGAGCGTAGAGCAGTACTTC	-	12	TRBV2	TRBJ2-7	-
CASSKGHPTNEKLFF	TGTGCCAGCAGTAAGGGACACCCAACTAATGAAAAACTGTTTTTT	-	15	TRBV6-5	TRBJ1-4	-
CASSEAEIPQYF	TGTGCCAGCAGTGAAGCGGAAATCCCCCAGTACTTC	-	12	TRBV2	TRBJ2-7	-
CASSSYTGEKLFF	TGTGCCAGCAGCTCCTATACGGGGGAAAAACTGTTTTTT	-	13	TRBV5-6	TRBJ1-4	-
CASSLERITGAGETQYF	TGTGCCAGCAGTTTGGAACGTATTACAGGGGCGGGGGAGACCCAGTACTTC	-	17	TRBV28	TRBJ2-5	-
CASSLVGRTYEQYF	TGTGCCAGCAGCTTGGTTGGCAGGACCTACGAGCAGTACTTC	-	14	TRBV5-6	TRBJ2-7	-
CASSYSMVGGSYEQYF	TGTGCCAGCAGTTACTCGATGGTGGGAGGCTCCTACGAGCAGTACTTC	-	16	TRBV6-5	TRBJ2-7	-
CASSPRWEEGYTF	TGTGCCAGCAGCCCCCGCTGGGAGGAGGGCTACACCTTC	-	13	TRBV2	TRBJ1-2	-
CASSLADRLEQYF	TGCGCCAGCAGCTTGGCGGACAGGCTAGAGCAGTACTTC	-	13	TRBV5-1	TRBJ2-7	TRBD1
CASSEGNIQYF	TGTGCCAGCAGCGAGGGAAACATTCAGTACTTC	-	11	TRBV7-2	TRBJ2-4	-
CASSVEGNYEQYF	TGTGCCAGCAGCGTAGAGGGTAACTACGAGCAGTACTTC	-	13	TRBV9	TRBJ2-7	-
CASSSEPIAGGAYEQYF	TGTGCCAGCTCCTCCGAACCAATAGCGGGAGGGGCCTACGAGCAGTACTTC	-	17	TRBV18	TRBJ2-7	TRBD2
CASRGIRDSANYGYTF	TGTGCCAGCAGGGGGATCCGGGACAGCGCTAACTATGGCTACACCTTC	few	16	TRBV25-1	TRBJ1-2	TRBD1
CASSSGTEEKLFF	TGTGCCAGCAGCTCCGGGACAGAGGAAAAACTGTTTTTT	-	13	TRBV6-6	TRBJ1-4	TRBD1
CAITRGQGYWVVAFF	TGTGCCATCACCCGAGGACAGGGTTATTGGGTAGTGGCTTTCTTT	-	15	TRBV10-3	TRBJ1-1	TRBD1
CASSFNTPTNEKLFF	TGTGCCAGCAGCTTTAATACACCAACTAATGAAAAACTGTTTTTT	-	15	TRBV5-8	TRBJ1-4	-
CASAGWLTDNEQFF	TGTGCCAGCGCAGGGTGGCTAACCGACAATGAGCAGTTCTTC	-	14	TRBV27	TRBJ2-1	-
CASSVGGQGNTGELFF	TGTGCCAGCAGCGTAGGGGGACAGGGGAACACCGGGGAGCTGTTTTTT	-	16	TRBV9	TRBJ2-2	TRBD1
CAIRETSGRGGLSYNEQFF	TGTGCCATCAGGGAGACTAGCGGGAGGGGGGGTCTCTCCTACAATGAGCAGTTCTTC	-	19	TRBV10-3	TRBJ2-1	TRBD2
CASSLVTGYTF	TGTGCCAGCAGCTTAGTGACTGGCTACACCTTC	-	11	TRBV7-9	TRBJ1-2	-
CASSPGLAGGSSYNEQFF	TGTGCCAGCAGCCCGGGACTAGCGGGAGGGAGCTCCTACAATGAGCAGTTCTTC	-	18	TRBV7-9	TRBJ2-1	TRBD2
CASSSGQGASGYTF	TGTGCCAGCAGTTCGGGACAGGGGGCGTCTGGCTACACCTTC	-	14	TRBV6-6	TRBJ1-2	TRBD1
CASSRTGHQETQYF	TGTGCCAGTAGTAGGACAGGGCACCAAGAGACCCAGTACTTC	-	14	TRBV19	TRBJ2-5	TRBD1
CASSYQTGADYEQYF	TGTGCCAGCAGCTACCAGACAGGGGCAGACTACGAGCAGTACTTC	-	15	TRBV7-9	TRBJ2-7	TRBD1
CASSGGTSGTHEQYF	TGTGCCAGCAGCGGAGGGACTAGCGGGACCCACGAGCAGTACTTC	-	15	TRBV9	TRBJ2-7	TRBD2
CASSDSPGLAIPYEQYF	TGTGCCAGCAGTGACTCTCCGGGACTAGCGATCCCCTACGAGCAGTACTTC	-	17	TRBV6-4	TRBJ2-7	TRBD2
CASSHTGDRAYGNTIYF	TGTGCCAGCAGCCATACCGGCGACAGGGCGTATGGAAACACCATATATTTT	-	17	TRBV14	TRBJ1-3	TRBD1
CASSVVGNNYGYTF	TGTGCCAGCAGCGTCGTGGGTAATAACTATGGCTACACCTTC	-	14	TRBV9	TRBJ1-2	-
CASSRREGPGEQFF	TGTGCCAGCAGCAGGCGGGAGGGCCCGGGTGAGCAGTTCTTC	-	14	TRBV11-3	TRBJ2-1	TRBD2
CASSDKDQPQHF	TGCGCCAGCAGTGATAAGGATCAGCCCCAGCATTTT	-	12	TRBV10-1	TRBJ1-5	-
CASSLDSLTNTGELFF	TGCGCCAGCAGCTTGGACAGTTTAACGAACACCGGGGAGCTGTTTTTT	-	16	TRBV5-1	TRBJ2-2	-
CASSAGQQSNSNQPQHF	TGTGCCAGCAGTGCGGGACAGCAGAGTAATAGCAATCAGCCCCAGCATTTT	-	17	TRBV6-1	TRBJ1-5	TRBD1
CASSPTTSGGTDTQYF	TGTGCCAGCAGCCCGACGACTAGCGGGGGCACAGATACGCAGTATTTT	-	16	TRBV7-3	TRBJ2-3	TRBD2
CASSQVMGPSEKYGYTF	TGTGCCAGCAGCCAAGTAATGGGACCATCGGAAAAATATGGCTACACCTTC	-	17	TRBV14	TRBJ1-2	-
CASSLSRVQQPQHF	TGTGCCAGCAGCCTTTCCAGGGTTCAACAGCCCCAGCATTTT	-	14	TRBV7-2	TRBJ1-5	-